The 32 T cell receptor beta chains listed next were all sequenced from one sample in a study of OX40 agonist ivuxolimab in advanced cancers. Using immunoSEQ multiplex PCR, the repertoire was profiled, and TCRdb retains in-frame clones only, with some absent. Of more than 60,000 clones listed, 80% to 90% are singletons. Material: CD4+ or CD8+ T cells sorted from blood, obtained in a trial of the OX40 agonist ivuxolimab. These receptors came from an adult with an advanced solid tumor such as melanoma, head and neck, liver or kidney cancer.

In its sample, this clone was seen once. The chain recombines TRBV29-1 with TRBJ2-3, with TRBD2 identical over 11 bases. The V segment lost 7 bases and the J segment 3 bases; nucleotides outside the gene matches: 9. CDR3 length: 15 residues. Germline V gene data show CDR1 as SQVTM and CDR2 as ANQGSEA. CDR3 nucleotide sequence: TGCAGCGGCCGCTCGGGACTAGCGGCGACAGATACGCAGTATTTT. Translated, it gives CSGRSGLAATDTQYF.

Turning to this clone: At one end, the junction sequence differs from germline, possibly due to a read error. CDR3 DNA sequence: TGTGCCAGCTCACGTGACAGGCTGCTGGGCGGCTACGCCTTC. It yields the protein CASSRDRLLGGYAF. The chain couples TRBV18 to TRBJ1-2; a weak D match, TRBD1 (6 bases). CDR1 and CDR2 from the germline V gene are KGHSH and LQKENI. This CDR3 is built from 14 residues.

As to this clone: Additional DNA sequences in this sample encode the identical CDR3. The V call is TRBV9, the J call TRBJ2-7, with D perhaps TRBD2 (6 bases). Germline V gene sequence: CDR1 SGDLS, CDR2 YYNGEE. Trimming removed 0 bases from V and 1 base from J, with 14 bases in between. This CDR3 region has 16 residues. CDR3 nucleotide sequence: TGTGCCAGCAGCGTAGGGCGGGGTGGGGCTTCCTACGAGCAGTACTTC. Translation gives CASSVGRGGASYEQYF.

This rearrangement joins TRBV5-1 to TRBJ2-1; 7 bases map to TRBD2. Germline CDR1 SGHRS, CDR2 YFSETQ. J lost 6 bases, V lost 4 bases, and 10 bases had no gene match. CDR3 length: 15 residues. Here the CDR3 reads CASSLLAPSGNEQFF. The CDR3 DNA reads as TGCGCCAGCAGCCTACTAGCGCCCTCGGGCAATGAGCAGTTCTTC.

The V call is TRBV7-2, the J call TRBJ1-4, with 7 nucleotides matching TRBD1. Germline values: CDR1 SGHTA, CDR2 FQGNSA. The junction had 4 bases not matched to a gene; V was cut back by 5 bases and J by 4 bases. This CDR3 region has 14 residues. The CDR3 protein is CASSPGGYNEKLFF. DNA of the CDR3: TGTGCCAGCAGCCCAGGGGGGTATAATGAAAAACTGTTTTTT.

The chain combines TRBV5-6 with TRBJ2-7; either TRBD1 or TRBD2 may fit D (5 bases each). The CDR3 length is 14 residues. Germline V lookup: CDR1 SGHDT, CDR2 YYEEEE. The V and J ends lost 3 bases and 3 bases respectively, with 13 bases between them. DNA of the CDR3: TGTGCCAGCAGCTATGCCCGGGGCCTCTACGAGCAGTACTTC. The encoded protein is CASSYARGLYEQYF.

This chain joins TRBV7-2 and TRBJ2-1; 9 nucleotides line up with TRBD2. CDR3 size: 15 residues. With 3 bases clipped from V and 5 bases from J, the junction kept 5 bases outside the gene matches. Germline loops: CDR1 SGHTA, CDR2 FQGNSA. CDR3 region: CASSFASGNDNEQFF. The CDR3 DNA sequence: TGTGCCAGCAGCTTCGCTAGCGGGAACGACAATGAGCAGTTCTTC.

The chain is built from TRBV6-6 and TRBJ2-7, with 7 bases fitting TRBD2. CDR1 MNHNY and CDR2 SVGAGI come from the germline V gene (reference sequence). J lost 2 bases, V lost 0 bases, and 4 bases had no gene match. This CDR3 is 15 amino acids long. This CDR3 is CASSYSRTSPYEQYF. In DNA form, the CDR3 reads TGTGCCAGCAGTTACTCCCGGACTAGTCCCTACGAGCAGTACTTC.

This chain joins TRBV5-3 and TRBJ1-5, with no clear D. TRBV5-3 has ORF status, its function being uncertain. The V gene lost 2 bases and the J gene lost 0 bases, with 18 bases spanning the gap. The CDR3 sequence is 18 residues long. The CDR3 is CARSFDLRAVYSNQPQHF. As DNA, the CDR3 is TGTGCCAGAAGCTTTGACCTTCGGGCAGTGTATAGCAATCAGCCCCAGCATTTT.

The rearrangement joins TRBV7-3 to TRBJ1-5; TRBD1 might be the D (6 bases). Looked up from germline, CDR1 is SGHTA and CDR2 is FQGTGA. This CDR3 has 18 residues. Between the trimmed V and J ends, which lost 1 base and 0 bases, there was a span of 16 bases. The CDR3 DNA reads TGTGCCAGCAGCTTAAAGAGGAGGGGGGATTATAGCAATCAGCCCCAGCATTTT. It encodes CASSLKRRGDYSNQPQHF.

This clone was seen once. The chain links TRBV9 to TRBJ1-3; unclear D gene. Germline V lookup: CDR1 SGDLS, CDR2 YYNGEE. This CDR3 spans 16 amino acids. Between the trimmed V and J ends, which lost 0 bases and 2 bases, there was a span of 12 bases. DNA of the CDR3: TGTGCCAGCAGCGTAGGTGGAACAGCTACTGGAAACACCATATATTTT. Protein sequence: CASSVGGTATGNTIYF.

V usage is TRBV6-5 and J usage is TRBJ1-3; unclear D gene. This CDR3 is built from 14 residues. V was shortened by 11 bases and J by 0 bases, with 14 bases between the two germline ends. CDR1 is MNHEY, CDR2 SVGAGI, per germline. CDR3 DNA: TGTGCCTCCCTGGAACAACTCTCTGGAAACACCATATATTTT. This encodes CASLEQLSGNTIYF.

This chain links TRBV14 with TRBJ1-1; D is undetermined. V shed 2 bases and J shed 1 base, with 23 bases lying between them. Germline V CDR1 and CDR2: SGHDN, FVKESK. The CDR3 extends over 19 amino acids. CDR3 sequence (DNA): TGTGCCAGCAGCCAACGCCCCTCCTGGGGTACGAGAAGGAACACTGAAGCTTTCTTT. Translating gives CASSQRPSWGTRRNTEAFF.

The V gene is TRBV5-1, the J gene TRBJ2-5; 8 positions agree with TRBD2. V gave up 2 bases and J gave up 5 bases; unmatched junction bases: 8. Germline CDR1 is SGHRS and CDR2 is YFSETQ. The CDR3 spans 15 residues. For the CDR3, the DNA is TGCGCCAGCAGCTTCCCGGCGGGAGGTAGGGAGACCCAGTACTTC. This sequence encodes CASSFPAGGRETQYF.

The chain uses TRBV4-2 and TRBJ2-1; TRBD2 aligns across 13 bases. This CDR3 spans 16 amino acids. In germline, CDR1 is LGHNA, CDR2 YNFKEQ. V lost 5 bases and J lost 6; bases outside the gene matches: 7. CDR3: CASSSLAGGLGNEQFF. CDR3 nucleotides: TGTGCCAGCAGCTCACTAGCGGGAGGGCTGGGCAATGAGCAGTTCTTC.

The chain links TRBV6-6 to TRBJ1-5, with no clear D. Trimming shortened V by 2 bases and J by 5 bases, and 4 bases separated the two germline ends. Germline loops: CDR1 MNHNY, CDR2 SVGAGI (reference sequence). The CDR3 runs 12 residues. CDR3 protein: CASSYGDQPQHF. The CDR3 region has the DNA TGTGCCAGCAGTTACGGAGATCAGCCCCAGCATTTT.

The J gene is TRBJ2-1, the V gene TRBV15; D not certain. The CDR3 is 16 amino acids. V gave up 1 base and J gave up 5 bases, with 15 bases separating them. Per germline, CDR1 LNHNV and CDR2 YYDKDF (reference sequence). CDR3 amino acids: CATSRVDTRFNNEQFF. In DNA, the CDR3 is TGTGCCACCAGCAGAGTCGATACGAGATTTAACAATGAGCAGTTCTTC.

The table lists this clone with a count of one. The V call is TRBV25-1, the J call TRBJ1-2, with unresolved D. The germline gives CDR1 MGHDK, CDR2 SYGVNS. The length of the CDR3 is 12 residues. Trimming pared 3 bases from V and 4 bases from J, leaving 6 bases between. As DNA, the CDR3 is TGTGCCAGCAGTGATCTTGTCTATGGCTACACCTTC. It encodes CASSDLVYGYTF.

In DNA, the CDR3 is TGTGCCAGCAGCCCCATAGCGGGGACCTACAATGAGCAGTTCTTC. Residues: CASSPIAGTYNEQFF. The rearrangement uses TRBV7-2 and TRBJ2-1, with 8 bases matching TRBD2. V shed 5 bases, J shed 2 bases, and the junction held 5 bases outside the gene matches. Germline CDR1 reads SGHTA; CDR2 reads FQGNSA. There are 15 residues in the CDR3.

The chain has TRBV6-1 and TRBJ2-7; D may be TRBD1 (6 bases). The CDR3 covers 14 residues. With 10 bases removed from V and 2 bases from J, the gap between germline ends came to 18 bases. Germline V gene data show CDR1 as MNHNS and CDR2 as SASEGT. The CDR3 here is CATRAGGHTYEQYF. In DNA form, the CDR3 reads TGTGCCACCCGAGCTGGGGGACACACCTACGAGCAGTACTTC.

The chain combines TRBV5-1 with TRBJ2-3; weak D call: TRBD2 (6 bases). Germline V gene data show CDR1 as SGHRS and CDR2 as YFSETQ. The V end was cut by 3 bases, the J end by 6 bases, with 14 bases between. This CDR3 spans 14 amino acids. CDR3 DNA sequence: TGCGCCAGCAGCTCCGGAGCAGGGAGGGATACGCAGTATTTT. Translation: CASSSGAGRDTQYF. Filled out from reference TRBV5-1 and TRBJ2-3, the complete variable domain reads KAGVTQTPRYLIKTRGQQVTLSCSPISGHRSVSWYQQTPGQGLQFLFEYFSETQRNKGNFPGRFSGRQFSNSRSEMNVSTLELGDSALYLCASSSGAGRDTQYFGPGTRLTVL.

Turning to this clone: Other DNA variants within this sample encode the same CDR3. The V gene is TRBV18, the J gene TRBJ2-1, with unresolved D. V lost 3 bases and J 0 bases, leaving 6 bases between the germline ends. In germline, CDR1 is KGHSH, CDR2 LQKENI. This CDR3 contains 14 residues. The CDR3 bases are TGTGCCAGCTCACCTGCAAGCTCCTACAATGAGCAGTTCTTC. It is translated as CASSPASSYNEQFF.

The chain couples TRBV5-1 to TRBJ2-2, with a possible D match to TRBD2 (5 bases). The CDR3 has 15 residues. The V end was cut by 4 bases, the J end by 0 bases, with 10 bases between. Germline values: CDR1 SGHRS, CDR2 YFSETQ. The CDR3 bases are TGCGCCAGCAGCAGTCTAGCAGCGAACACCGGGGAGCTGTTTTTT. Amino acids: CASSSLAANTGELFF.

The chain couples TRBV11-3 to TRBJ2-2, with a weak D call TRBD2 (5 bases). The CDR3 length is 16 residues. Germline lookup yields CDR1 SGHNT and CDR2 YENEEA. Trimming cost V 5 bases and J 2 bases, with 15 bases left between them. Here the CDR3 reads CASSSGRRINTGELFF. The CDR3 DNA reads TGTGCCAGCAGCAGTGGCCGGAGGATAAACACCGGGGAGCTGTTTTTT.

V and J are TRBV19 and TRBJ2-6; D uncertain. The CDR3 has 15 residues. Germline-derived CDR1 and CDR2 are LNHDA and SQIVND (reference sequence). Trimming shortened V by 3 bases and J by 2 bases, and 8 bases separated the two germline ends. The CDR3 coding sequence is TGTGCCAGTAGTATCGATAGAGCTGGGGCCAACGTCCTGACTTTC. It translates to CASSIDRAGANVLTF.

The chain employs TRBV11-2 and TRBJ2-1; 7 nucleotides agree with TRBD2. CDR3 length: 14 residues. Trimming cost V 3 bases and J 2 bases; bases outside gene matches: 1. Germline lookup yields CDR1 SGHAT and CDR2 FQNNGV. DNA of the CDR3: TGTGCCAGCAGCTTCGCGGGAGCCTACAATGAGCAGTTCTTC. It encodes CASSFAGAYNEQFF.

The V gene is TRBV11-3, the J gene TRBJ2-5, with D possibly matching TRBD2 (5 bases). Per germline, CDR1 SGHNT and CDR2 YENEEA. This CDR3 contains 14 residues. V lost 1 base and J 0 bases, leaving 6 bases between the germline ends. The CDR3 region has the DNA TGTGCCAGCAGCTTAGGAGGGAACCAAGAGACCCAGTACTTC. Its translation is CASSLGGNQETQYF.

This chain links TRBV28 with TRBJ2-7, with D possibly being TRBD1 (6 bases). V was pared by 6 bases and J by 5 bases, with 26 bases between. Germline V gene sequence: CDR1 MDHEN, CDR2 SYDVKM. The CDR3 runs to 17 residues. In DNA form, the CDR3 reads TGTGCCAGCAGGCCCCGACTTCCAGGGGATGGAAAGAACGAGCAGTACTTC. This codes for CASRPRLPGDGKNEQYF.

Regarding this clone: The same CDR3 can be traced to other DNA sequences in this sample. This rearrangement joins TRBV18 to TRBJ2-3, with unresolved D. This CDR3 is built from 13 residues. Germline assignment: CDR1 KGHSH and CDR2 LQKENI. V was clipped by 0 bases and J by 4 bases, with 5 bases between them. The CDR3 protein is CASSPPGADTQYF. The DNA of the CDR3 is TGTGCCAGCTCACCACCTGGCGCAGATACGCAGTATTTT.

CDR3 sequence: CASSLVQGAYGYTF. In DNA form, the CDR3 reads TGTGCCAGCAGCTTAGTGCAGGGGGCTTATGGCTACACCTTC. The genes are TRBV7-9 and TRBJ1-2; 8 bases align to TRBD1. Germline CDR1 is SEHNR and CDR2 is FQNEAQ (reference sequence). V shed 1 base, J shed 5 bases, and the junction held 3 bases outside the gene matches. The CDR3 runs 14 residues.

The chain employs TRBV5-4 and TRBJ1-1; D remains unclear. Trimming cost V 4 bases and J 0 bases, with 19 bases left between them. Germline V gene lookup returns CDR1 SGHNT and CDR2 YYREEE (reference sequence). The CDR3 is 17 residues long. The CDR3 nucleotides are TGTGCCAGCAGCCCGCATGGGTCCCGAATGATGAACACTGAAGCTTTCTTT. Residues: CASSPHGSRMMNTEAFF.

The genes are TRBV5-4 and TRBJ2-5, with D possibly matching TRBD1 (6 bases). The CDR3 totals 14 residues. CDR1 is SGHNT and CDR2 is YYREEE in the germline V gene (reference sequence). Between the trimmed V and J ends, which lost 3 bases and 1 base, there was a span of 10 bases. This chain's CDR3 is CASSSQGSQETQYF. CDR3 coding DNA: TGTGCCAGCAGCTCACAGGGAAGCCAAGAGACCCAGTACTTC. Looking up the rest from reference TRBV5-4 and TRBJ2-5 gives the full variable domain: ETGVTQSPTHLIKTRGQQVTLRCSSQSGHNTVSWYQQALGQGPQFIFQYYREEENGRGNFPPRFSGLQFPNYSSELNVNALELDDSALYLCASSSQGSQETQYFGPGTRLLVL.